Listed here are 5 T cell receptor beta chains from one sample, sequenced in a study of neoadjuvant anti-PD-1 for oral cavity cancer. Sequencing used immunoSEQ multiplex PCR; TCRdb keeps in-frame clones, though not all of them. Of about 61,000 clones in the sample, 65% to 80% are singletons; the top ten hold just over 2.5%. Material: PBMCs, obtained before nivolumab (anti-PD-1) treatment. These receptors were obtained from a person aged 35 to 85 with oral cavity squamous cell carcinoma.

This chain joins TRBV6-1 and TRBJ2-1; D unresolved. CDR1 is MNHNS and CDR2 is SASEGT in the germline V gene. Trimming removed 6 bases at V and 8 bases at J, with 20 bases between. This CDR3 is built from 15 residues. CDR3 sequence (DNA): TGTGCCAGCAGGGTAGGCCAAAGCCCTTACGATGAGCAGTTCTTC. It encodes CASRVGQSPYDEQFF.

In its sample, this clone was seen once. This chain connects TRBV9 to TRBJ2-7; D possibly corresponds to TRBD2 (6 bases). Germline V gives CDR1 SGDLS, CDR2 YYNGEE. V lost 0 bases, J lost 5 bases, and 9 bases lay in between. The CDR3 totals 13 residues. For the CDR3, the DNA is TGTGCCAGCAGCGTAGGGGAGGTCCACGAGCAGTACTTC. Translation gives CASSVGEVHEQYF.

The chain links TRBV7-9 to TRBJ2-7; 7 nucleotides line up with TRBD1. The length of the CDR3 is 17 residues. Germline-derived CDR1 and CDR2 are SEHNR and FQNEAQ (reference sequence). The V segment lost 5 bases and the J segment 2 bases; nucleotides outside the gene matches: 15. CDR3 sequence reads: CASSNPLTTGTAYEQYF. CDR3 DNA sequence: TGTGCCAGCAGCAACCCTCTAACGACAGGGACCGCCTACGAGCAGTACTTC.

The chain recombines TRBV5-1 with TRBJ1-2; possible D gene TRBD1, 5 bases. Germline V CDR1 and CDR2: SGHRS, YFSETQ. V lost 6 bases and J lost 7, with 16 bases in between. The CDR3 consists of 13 residues. The CDR3 bases are TGCGCCAGCAACCGGGGCGGGCCGAGTGGCTACACCTTC. Translating it yields CASNRGGPSGYTF.

The chain's CDR3 is CASSFFRNYGYTF. For the CDR3, the DNA is TGTGCCAGCAGTTTTTTTCGGAACTATGGCTACACCTTC. The rearrangement joins TRBV27 to TRBJ1-2; D gene ambiguous. V lost 3 bases and J lost 2, with 7 bases in between. The CDR3 extends over 13 amino acids. From germline, CDR1 is MNHEY and CDR2 SMNVEV (reference sequence).